This T cell receptor beta chain was observed in a study of blood T cell repertoires in COVID-19. Study background: The study drew acute and convalescent COVID-19 samples from the United States, Italy and Spain.

The table came from immunoSEQ multiplex PCR; TCRdb's copy has only in-frame clones and leaves some out. The repertoire includes tens of thousands of clones, around 90% of them detected once, and roughly a tenth sits in the top ten. The CDR3 is made up of 14 amino acids. Trimming at V came to 2 bases and at J to 4 bases, leaving 3 bases not matched to a gene. The germline CDR1 and CDR2 sequences are SGHTS and YDEGEE. The sample was peripheral blood. The rearrangement joins TRBV5-8 to TRBJ2-1; TRBD2 agrees at 7 bases. The sequence was obtained from a human donor with acute or convalescent COVID-19. The donor label of this sample is uncertain. The CDR3 protein is CASSFRGGYNEQFF. The DNA of the CDR3 is TGTGCCAGCAGCTTTCGCGGGGGATACAATGAGCAGTTCTTC.